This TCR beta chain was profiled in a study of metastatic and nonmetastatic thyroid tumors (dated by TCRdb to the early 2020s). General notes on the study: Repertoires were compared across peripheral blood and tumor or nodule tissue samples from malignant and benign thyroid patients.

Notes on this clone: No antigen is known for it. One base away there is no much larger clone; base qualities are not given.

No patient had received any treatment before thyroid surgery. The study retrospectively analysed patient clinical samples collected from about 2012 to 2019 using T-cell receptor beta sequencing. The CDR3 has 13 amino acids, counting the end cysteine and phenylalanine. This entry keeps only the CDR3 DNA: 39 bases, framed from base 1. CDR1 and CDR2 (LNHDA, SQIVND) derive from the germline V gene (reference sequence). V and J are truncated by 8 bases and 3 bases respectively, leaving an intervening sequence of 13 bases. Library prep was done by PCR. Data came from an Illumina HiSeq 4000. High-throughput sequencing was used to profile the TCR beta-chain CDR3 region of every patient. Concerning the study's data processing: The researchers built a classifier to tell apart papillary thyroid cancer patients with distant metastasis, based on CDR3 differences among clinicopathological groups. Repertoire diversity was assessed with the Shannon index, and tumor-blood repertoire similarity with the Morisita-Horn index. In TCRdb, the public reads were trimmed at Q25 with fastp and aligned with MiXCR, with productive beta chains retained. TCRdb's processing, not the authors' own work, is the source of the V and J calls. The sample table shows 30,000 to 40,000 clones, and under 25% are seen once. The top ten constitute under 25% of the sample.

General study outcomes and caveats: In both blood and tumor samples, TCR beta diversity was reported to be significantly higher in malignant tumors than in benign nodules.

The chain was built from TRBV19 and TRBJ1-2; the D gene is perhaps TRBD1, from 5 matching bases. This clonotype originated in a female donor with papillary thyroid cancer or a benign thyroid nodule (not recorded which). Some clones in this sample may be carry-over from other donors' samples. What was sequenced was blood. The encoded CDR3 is CASSDKWDYGYTF. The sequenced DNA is TGTGCCAGTTCGGACAAGTGGGACTATGGCTACACCTTC.